These 7 T cell receptor beta chains originate from one sample sequenced in a study of PD-1 blockade in classical Hodgkin lymphoma. Repertoires were generated with immunoSEQ multiplex PCR, while TCRdb's copy carries only in-frame clones and drops some. The table lists 75,000 to 100,000 clones, roughly 76% of them singletons. Following autologous stem cell transplantation, relapse occurred in every patient, and exposure to brentuximab vedotin varied. This specimen consisted of peripheral blood mononuclear cells (PBMCs), obtained before the second cycle of nivolumab. Receptors originate from a human donor with classical Hodgkin lymphoma.

In DNA form, the CDR3 reads TGTGCCAGCAGCCGCGGGGACAGTTACAATGAGCAGTTCTTC. Translation gives CASSRGDSYNEQFF. The chain employs TRBV9 and TRBJ2-1; D may be TRBD1 (7 bases). Germline lookup yields CDR1 SGDLS and CDR2 YYNGEE. The CDR3 is 14 amino acids. V lost 4 bases and J lost 4, with 12 bases in between.

V and J are TRBV7-6 and TRBJ2-3; D is perhaps TRBD1 (6 bases). Trimming cost V 6 bases and J 2 bases, with 15 bases left between them. Looked up from germline, CDR1 is SGHVS and CDR2 is FNYEAQ. CDR3 length: 15 amino acids. CDR3 nucleotide sequence: TGTGCCAGCAGTCCCCAGGGGCGGATCACAGATACGCAGTATTTT. This codes for CASSPQGRITDTQYF.

The chain uses TRBV18 and TRBJ1-2; 7 bases match TRBD1. The germline gives CDR1 KGHSH, CDR2 LQKENI. The CDR3 extends over 14 amino acids. The trim removed 1 base at V and 3 bases at J, leaving 2 bases unmatched. The CDR3 loop is CASSPLGTDYGYTF. The CDR3 bases are TGTGCCAGCTCACCACTGGGGACAGACTATGGCTACACCTTC.

J is TRBJ1-1 and V is TRBV6-6; maybe TRBD1 (6 bases). Germline V CDR1 and CDR2: MNHNY, SVGAGI (reference sequence). Trimming left V 4 bases short and J 2 bases short, with 17 bases between. The CDR3 runs to 16 residues. Here the CDR3 reads CASSSSGGRGNTEAFF. In DNA, the CDR3 is TGTGCCAGCAGTTCCTCAGGCGGCAGGGGAAACACTGAAGCTTTCTTT.

This chain joins TRBV5-1 and TRBJ2-5; 7 bases fit TRBD1. Germline assignment: CDR1 SGHRS and CDR2 YFSETQ. The ends lost 7 bases at V and 3 bases at J; junction bases unmatched: 9. There are 14 residues in the CDR3. The CDR3 reads CASSPGQQKETQYF. CDR3 nucleotides: TGCGCCAGCTCCCCGGGACAGCAAAAAGAGACCCAGTACTTC.

The chain carries TRBV7-9 and TRBJ1-2, with D hard to call. Germline V gives CDR1 SEHNR, CDR2 FQNEAQ (reference sequence). The germline V and J ends were trimmed by 1 base and 3 bases, with 15 bases remaining between them. The CDR3 runs 16 residues. CDR3 region: CASSLDIWGEDYGYTF. The CDR3 DNA reads TGTGCCAGCAGCTTAGACATATGGGGAGAAGACTATGGCTACACCTTC.

The chain carries TRBV5-1 and TRBJ1-4; 7 bases fit TRBD1. Germline CDR1 SGHRS, CDR2 YFSETQ. CDR3 length: 15 amino acids. The J segment lost 8 bases and the V segment lost 2 bases, leaving 9 bases of the junction unmatched. As DNA, the CDR3 is TGCGCCAGCAGCTTCGGTGACAGGGAAGGAGAAAAACTGTTTTTT. Translation: CASSFGDREGEKLFF. The whole variable domain, remainder taken from reference TRBV5-1 and TRBJ1-4, is KAGVTQTPRYLIKTRGQQVTLSCSPISGHRSVSWYQQTPGQGLQFLFEYFSETQRNKGNFPGRFSGRQFSNSRSEMNVSTLELGDSALYLCASSFGDREGEKLFFGSGTQLSVL.